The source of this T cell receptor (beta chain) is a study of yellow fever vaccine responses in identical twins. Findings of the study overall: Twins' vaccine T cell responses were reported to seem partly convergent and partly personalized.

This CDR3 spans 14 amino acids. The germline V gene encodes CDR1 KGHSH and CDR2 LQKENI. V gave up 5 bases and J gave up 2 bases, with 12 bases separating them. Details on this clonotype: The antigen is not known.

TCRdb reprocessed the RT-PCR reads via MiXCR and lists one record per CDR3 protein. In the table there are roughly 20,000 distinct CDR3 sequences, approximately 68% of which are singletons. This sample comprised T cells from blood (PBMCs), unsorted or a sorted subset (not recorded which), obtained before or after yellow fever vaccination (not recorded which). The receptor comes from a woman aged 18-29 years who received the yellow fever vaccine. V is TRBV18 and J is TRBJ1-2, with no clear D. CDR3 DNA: TGTGCCAGCTCAAGCGACCGGAACAACTATGGCTACACCTTC. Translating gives CASSSDRNNYGYTF.